One sample yielded the 20 T cell receptor beta chains listed below, sequenced in a study of preoperative IRX-2 immunotherapy in early breast cancer. The table came from immunoSEQ multiplex PCR; TCRdb's copy has only in-frame clones and leaves some out. Among roughly 45,000 clones listed, about 95% were seen once. The treatment denotes: preoperative locoregional IRX-2 cytokine immunotherapy. Sequenced material: tumor tissue, taken after IRX-2 immunotherapy. Source of these receptors: a human donor with breast cancer.

The rearrangement joins TRBV7-9 to TRBJ2-3, with TRBD2 matching over 7 bases. This CDR3 comprises 15 residues. Germline assignment: CDR1 SEHNR and CDR2 FQNEAQ (reference sequence). The junction had 9 bases not matched to a gene; V was cut back by 5 bases and J by 4 bases. CDR3 coding DNA: TGTGCCAGCAGCCCCGCAACGGGGGGAGCAGATACGCAGTATTTT. Its protein is CASSPATGGADTQYF.

The V call is TRBV29-1, the J call TRBJ1-4, with D perhaps matching TRBD1 (5 bases). The CDR3 length is 14 residues. CDR1 and CDR2 from the germline V gene are SQVTM and ANQGSEA. Trimming cost V 1 base and J 6 bases, with 12 bases left between them. CDR3 DNA sequence: TGCAGCGTTGAAGGGGACGCTCGGGATGAAAAACTGTTTTTT. It yields the protein CSVEGDARDEKLFF.

This chain links TRBV18 with TRBJ2-4, with 8 bases lining up with TRBD1. CDR3 length: 13 residues. With V trimmed by 3 bases and J by 16 bases, 11 bases remained unmatched. Germline CDR1 KGHSH, CDR2 LQKENI. The CDR3 region is CASSPRDRGEGYF. In DNA, the CDR3 is TGTGCCAGCTCACCCCGTGACAGGGGAGAAGGATACTTC.

V and J are TRBV4-3 and TRBJ1-6; TRBD1 aligns across 7 bases. CDR1 LGHNA and CDR2 YSLEER come from the germline V gene. The CDR3 length is 15 residues. Unmatched junction bases numbered 10, after V lost 4 bases and J lost 10 bases. The DNA of the CDR3 is TGCGCCAGCAGCCGTGAGACAGGGCTAGGATCACCCCTCCACTTT. Protein product: CASSRETGLGSPLHF.

The chain has TRBV19 and TRBJ1-5; TRBD1 matches 10 bases. Per the germline V gene, CDR1 is LNHDA and CDR2 is SQIVND (reference sequence). This CDR3 has 17 residues. With V trimmed by 1 base and J by 2 bases, 5 bases remained unmatched. The CDR3 region has the DNA TGTGCCAGTAGTATAGGGACAGGGGGTGAAGGCAATCAGCCCCAGCATTTT. It is translated as CASSIGTGGEGNQPQHF.

This clone was counted a single time. The V gene is TRBV5-5, the J gene TRBJ1-6, with a tentative D call TRBD1 (5 bases). The germline gives CDR1 SGHKS, CDR2 YYEKEE (reference sequence). CDR3 length: 13 amino acids. Between the trimmed V and J ends, which lost 0 bases and 9 bases, there was a span of 7 bases. The CDR3 sequence: CASSLVGGSPLHF. The DNA for the CDR3 is TGTGCCAGCAGCTTGGTCGGGGGTTCACCCCTCCACTTT.

The chain joins TRBV7-2 to TRBJ1-5; no clear D gene. The CDR3 runs to 14 residues. CDR1 SGHTA and CDR2 FQGNSA come from the germline V gene. V dropped 3 bases and J dropped 0 bases, with 6 bases sitting between them. CDR3 region: CASSFANSNQPQHF. The CDR3, as DNA: TGTGCCAGCAGCTTTGCCAATAGCAATCAGCCCCAGCATTTT.

V is TRBV10-2 and J is TRBJ2-7; 7 positions agree with TRBD2. The CDR3 consists of 15 residues. Germline lookup yields CDR1 WSHSY and CDR2 SAAADI. Losses at the gene ends were 6 bases for V and 3 bases for J; bases not matched to a gene: 11. The CDR3 DNA follows: TGCGCCAGCAGGCGGACTAGTGAACCAATCTACGAGCAGTACTTC. Amino acids: CASRRTSEPIYEQYF.

This rearrangement joins TRBV6-6 to TRBJ1-3; 7 bases fit TRBD1. Germline V gene data show CDR1 as MNHNY and CDR2 as SVGAGI (reference sequence). After removal of 6 bases from V and 0 bases from J, the junction contained 5 bases not matched to a gene. The CDR3 covers 15 residues. The CDR3 DNA is TGTGCCAGCAGCCTCAGGGGGAGCTCTGGAAACACCATATATTTT. It translates to CASSLRGSSGNTIYF.

The chain links TRBV2 to TRBJ1-5; D unclear. The CDR3 loop spans 15 amino acids. Trimming cost V 6 bases and J 1 base, with 13 bases left between them. CDR1 SNHLY and CDR2 FYNNEI come from the germline V gene. The CDR3 spells CASRADTPSNQPQHF. The CDR3, as DNA: TGTGCCAGCAGAGCAGACACCCCGAGCAATCAGCCCCAGCATTTT.

The rearrangement joins TRBV5-1 to TRBJ1-2; D is unclear. This CDR3 comprises 16 residues. Germline loops: CDR1 SGHRS, CDR2 YFSETQ. V was trimmed by 0 bases and J by 3 bases, leaving 15 bases between them. CDR3: CASSLGAAWADYGYTF. DNA for the CDR3: TGCGCCAGCAGCTTGGGAGCCGCGTGGGCCGACTATGGCTACACCTTC.

The rearrangement joins TRBV5-1 to TRBJ2-5, with 7 bases matching TRBD1. The germline CDR1 and CDR2 sequences are SGHRS and YFSETQ. The V and J ends lost 0 bases and 0 bases, in that order; junction bases with no gene match: 5. This CDR3 comprises 16 residues. CDR3 residues: CASSLGDSFNQETQYF. The CDR3 region has the DNA TGCGCCAGCAGCTTGGGGGACAGTTTTAACCAAGAGACCCAGTACTTC.

The chain combines TRBV29-1 with TRBJ1-6, with TRBD1 matching 9 bases. After removal of 6 bases from V and 10 bases from J, the junction contained 4 bases not matched to a gene. The CDR3 length is 12 residues. Germline V gene data show CDR1 as SQVTM and CDR2 as ANQGSEA. CDR3 protein: CSVGTGRSPLHF. CDR3 DNA: TGCAGCGTCGGGACAGGGAGATCACCCCTCCACTTT.

The V and J genes are TRBV10-3 and TRBJ2-5, with D tentatively TRBD2 (6 bases). Trimming stripped 0 bases from V and 3 bases from J, with 11 bases between. From germline, CDR1 is ENHRY and CDR2 SYGVKD. CDR3 length equals 15 residues. In nucleotides, the CDR3 is TGTGCCATCAGTGAGTCTGCGGCGGGAAAAGAGACCCAGTACTTC. This translates into CAISESAAGKETQYF.

The V call is TRBV11-2, the J call TRBJ2-5; TRBD1 or TRBD2 may be the D gene (5 bases each). The J call may be wrong; the DNA end is better matched by TRBJ2-7. The CDR3 has 14 amino acids. CDR1 SGHAT and CDR2 FQNNGV come from the germline V gene. The CDR3 coding sequence is TGTGCCAGCAGCTACCCTCAGGGAGTCTACGAGCAGTACTTC. It translates to CASSYPQGVYEQYF.

The chain combines TRBV6-6 with TRBJ2-1; TRBD2 agrees at 13 bases. The CDR3 is 16 amino acids. V trimming: 0 bases; J trimming: 4 bases; junction bases outside the gene matches: 0. Germline V CDR1 and CDR2: MNHNY, SVGAGI (reference sequence). The CDR3 sequence: CASSYSTSGGYNEQFF. The CDR3 nucleotides are TGTGCCAGCAGTTACTCGACTAGCGGGGGGTACAATGAGCAGTTCTTC.

V gene TRBV29-1 combines with J gene TRBJ2-7; D is ambiguous. The V gene lost 0 bases and the J gene lost 5 bases, with 14 bases spanning the gap. The CDR3 is 14 amino acids. CDR1 is SQVTM, CDR2 ANQGSEA, per germline. The CDR3 sequence: CSVEDVTHSNEQYF. In DNA, the CDR3 is TGCAGCGTTGAAGACGTTACTCACAGTAACGAGCAGTACTTC.

The chain uses TRBV5-1 and TRBJ2-5, with D maybe TRBD1 (5 bases). This CDR3 has 13 residues. V lost 0 bases to trimming and J lost 4 bases, with 7 bases between them. Germline V CDR1 and CDR2: SGHRS, YFSETQ. CDR3 in DNA: TGCGCCAGCAGCTTGGGACAGTCAGAGACCCAGTACTTC. Translation gives CASSLGQSETQYF.

V and J are TRBV28 and TRBJ2-5, with 7 bases identical to TRBD1. The CDR3 runs 14 residues. The trim removed 10 bases at V and 6 bases at J, leaving 14 bases unmatched. Germline V gene lookup returns CDR1 MDHEN and CDR2 SYDVKM. Here the CDR3 reads CATSNPTGRKTQYF. The CDR3 DNA is TGTGCCACCTCCAATCCGACAGGGCGGAAGACCCAGTACTTC. The variable domain in full, completed from reference TRBV28 and TRBJ2-5, reads DVKVTQSSRYLVKRTGEKVFLECVQDMDHENMFWYRQDPGLGLRLIYFSYDVKMKEKGDIPEGYSVSREKKERFSLILESASTNQTSMYLCATSNPTGRKTQYFGPGTRLLVL.

Notes on this clone: At the DNA level, this CDR3 is encoded by other sequences in the same sample as well. This chain connects TRBV27 to TRBJ1-5; 9 positions agree with TRBD1. Germline CDR1 reads MNHEY; CDR2 reads SMNVEV (reference sequence). The CDR3 is 14 amino acids. J lost 7 bases, V lost 6 bases, and 7 bases had no gene match. CDR3 in DNA: TGTGCCAGCAGCTATACAGGGGGCGGACAGCCCCAGCATTTT. It yields the protein CASSYTGGGQPQHF.